The rows below give T cell receptor beta chains drawn from one sample of a study of blood T cell repertoires in COVID-19. The repertoire was sequenced with immunoSEQ multiplex PCR; TCRdb's copy has only in-frame clones and lacks some. The table records tens of thousands of clones, more than 75% of them present only once. The sample taken for sequencing was peripheral blood. Receptors were obtained from a woman of 80 years or more with acute or convalescent COVID-19. CDR3s include the opening cysteine and the closing phenylalanine or tryptophan. The D gene is left open where the match is weak. Not all rows give a size; the values are once, few, many and, for expanded clones, a class.

v_gene: TRBV18
d_gene: TRBD1
abundance: few
j_gene: TRBJ1-3
CDR3aa: CASSPTGASGNTIYF
CDR3nt: TGTGCCAGCTCACCGACAGGGGCCTCTGGAAACACCATATATTTT

v_gene: TRBV4-1
d_gene: -
abundance: -
j_gene: TRBJ1-4
CDR3aa: CASSQGPTGIFNEKLFF
CDR3nt: TGCGCCAGCAGCCAAGGTCCTACAGGGATTTTTAATGAAAAACTGTTTTTT

v_gene: TRBV12-5
d_gene: -
abundance: -
j_gene: TRBJ1-1
CDR3aa: CASGLDSMNTEAFF
CDR3nt: TGTGCTAGTGGTTTGGACAGCATGAACACTGAAGCTTTCTTT

v_gene: TRBV19
d_gene: TRBD1
abundance: -
j_gene: TRBJ2-2
CDR3aa: CASSIQGQGRTGELFF
CDR3nt: TGTGCCAGTAGTATTCAGGGACAGGGGAGGACCGGGGAGCTGTTTTTT

v_gene: TRBV6-2/TRBV6-3
d_gene: -
abundance: -
j_gene: TRBJ1-2
CDR3aa: CASSDSLGSYGYTF
CDR3nt: TGTGCCAGCAGCGACAGTCTCGGGAGCTATGGCTACACCTTC

v_gene: TRBV11-3
d_gene: -
abundance: -
j_gene: TRBJ2-2
CDR3aa: CASSFRDTGELFF
CDR3nt: TGTGCCAGCAGCTTTCGGGACACCGGGGAGCTGTTTTTT

v_gene: TRBV3-1/TRBV3-2
d_gene: -
abundance: -
j_gene: TRBJ2-3
CDR3aa: CASSQDRRGPTDTQYF
CDR3nt: TGTGCCAGCAGCCAAGATCGGCGGGGGCCCACAGATACGCAGTATTTT

v_gene: TRBV5-5
d_gene: -
abundance: -
j_gene: TRBJ2-2
CDR3aa: CASSLGRGNTGELFF
CDR3nt: TGTGCCAGCAGCTTGGGTAGGGGGAACACCGGGGAGCTGTTTTTT

v_gene: TRBV6-5
d_gene: -
abundance: -
j_gene: TRBJ1-6
CDR3aa: CASVGGPDSPLHF
CDR3nt: TGTGCCAGTGTCGGGGGGCCCGATTCACCCCTCCACTTT

v_gene: TRBV6-4
d_gene: -
abundance: few
j_gene: TRBJ2-3
CDR3aa: CASSPRGGEQYF
CDR3nt: TGTGCCAGCAGTCCCAGAGGCGGCGAGCAGTATTTT

v_gene: TRBV6-1
d_gene: -
abundance: -
j_gene: TRBJ2-4
CDR3aa: CASSEPGLPKNIQYF
CDR3nt: TGTGCCAGCAGTGAACCAGGATTACCCAAAAACATTCAGTACTTC

v_gene: TRBV5-1
d_gene: -
abundance: -
j_gene: TRBJ2-1
CDR3aa: CASSLEGNEQFF
CDR3nt: TGCGCCAGCAGCTTGGAGGGGAATGAGCAGTTCTTC

v_gene: TRBV18
d_gene: TRBD1
abundance: few
j_gene: TRBJ1-5
CDR3aa: CASSQGQGGHQPQHF
CDR3nt: TGTGCCAGCTCACAGGGACAAGGGGGCCATCAGCCCCAGCATTTT

v_gene: TRBV9
d_gene: -
abundance: -
j_gene: TRBJ2-7
CDR3aa: CASSATQGSEQYF
CDR3nt: TGTGCCAGCAGCGCGACACAGGGCTCCGAGCAGTACTTC

v_gene: TRBV2
d_gene: TRBD1
abundance: -
j_gene: TRBJ2-7
CDR3aa: CASSVSGQGITEQYF
CDR3nt: TGTGCCAGCAGTGTATCGGGACAGGGGATAACCGAGCAGTACTTC

v_gene: TRBV9
d_gene: -
abundance: -
j_gene: TRBJ1-5
CDR3aa: CASSVDPNQPQHF
CDR3nt: TGTGCCAGCAGCGTAGATCCAAATCAGCCCCAGCATTTT

v_gene: TRBV7-2
d_gene: TRBD1
abundance: -
j_gene: TRBJ1-5
CDR3aa: CASSLEGTENQPQHF
CDR3nt: TGTGCCAGCAGCTTAGAAGGGACAGAGAATCAGCCCCAGCATTTT

v_gene: TRBV2
d_gene: -
abundance: once
j_gene: TRBJ2-1
CDR3aa: CASSDGRAPYNEQFF
CDR3nt: TGTGCCAGCAGTGACGGGCGGGCACCCTACAATGAGCAGTTCTTC

v_gene: TRBV5-4
d_gene: -
abundance: -
j_gene: TRBJ1-2
CDR3aa: CASSPHEVNYGYTF
CDR3nt: TGTGCCAGCAGCCCCCACGAGGTTAACTATGGCTACACCTTC

v_gene: TRBV19
d_gene: TRBD1
abundance: -
j_gene: TRBJ1-1
CDR3aa: CASSKDRGRSEAFF
CDR3nt: TGTGCCAGTAGTAAGGACAGGGGGCGTTCTGAAGCTTTCTTT

v_gene: TRBV5-4
d_gene: TRBD2
abundance: -
j_gene: TRBJ2-1
CDR3aa: CASSPQTSGYNEQFF
CDR3nt: TGTGCCAGCAGCCCCCAGACTAGCGGTTACAATGAGCAGTTCTTC

v_gene: TRBV19
d_gene: TRBD2
abundance: -
j_gene: TRBJ2-3
CDR3aa: CASSIFLAGTDTQYF
CDR3nt: TGTGCCAGTAGTATTTTTCTAGCGGGGACAGATACGCAGTATTTT

v_gene: TRBV12-3/TRBV12-4
d_gene: -
abundance: -
j_gene: TRBJ1-2
CDR3aa: CASSATTGKGYTF
CDR3nt: TGTGCCAGCAGTGCAACTACAGGGAAGGGCTACACCTTC

v_gene: TRBV5-3
d_gene: -
abundance: -
j_gene: TRBJ1-2
CDR3aa: CARSPVPGTRLKRTREYGYTF
CDR3nt: TGTGCCAGAAGCCCCGTGCCCGGGACACGGCTGAAAAGGACGAGGGAATATGGCTACACCTTC

v_gene: TRBV10-3
d_gene: TRBD1
abundance: once
j_gene: TRBJ2-7
CDR3aa: CAIRTGDEQYF
CDR3nt: TGTGCCATTAGGACAGGGGACGAGCAGTACTTC

v_gene: TRBV5-6
d_gene: TRBD1
abundance: -
j_gene: TRBJ2-1
CDR3aa: CASSLDRFYNEQFF
CDR3nt: TGTGCCAGCAGCCTGGACAGGTTCTACAATGAGCAGTTCTTC

v_gene: TRBV6-1
d_gene: -
abundance: once
j_gene: TRBJ1-1
CDR3aa: CASSEAVSPGNTEAFF
CDR3nt: TGTGCCAGCAGTGAAGCGGTATCCCCGGGGAACACTGAAGCTTTCTTT